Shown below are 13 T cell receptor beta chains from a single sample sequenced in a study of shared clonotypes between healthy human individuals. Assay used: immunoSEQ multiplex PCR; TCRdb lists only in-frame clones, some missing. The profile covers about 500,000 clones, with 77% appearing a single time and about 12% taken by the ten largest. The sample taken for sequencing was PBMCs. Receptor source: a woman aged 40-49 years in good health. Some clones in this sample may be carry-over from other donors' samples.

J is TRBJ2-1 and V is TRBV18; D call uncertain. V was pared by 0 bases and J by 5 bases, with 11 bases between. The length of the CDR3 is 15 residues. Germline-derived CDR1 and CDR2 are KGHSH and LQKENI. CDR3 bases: TGTGCCAGCTCACCACCGTTGACCGTTGACAATGAGCAGTTCTTC. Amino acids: CASSPPLTVDNEQFF.

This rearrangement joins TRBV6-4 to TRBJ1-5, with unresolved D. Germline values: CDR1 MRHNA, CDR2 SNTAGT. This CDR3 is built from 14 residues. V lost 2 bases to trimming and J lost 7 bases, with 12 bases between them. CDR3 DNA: TGTGCCAGCAGTGACGGTGGTTGGCGCCAGCCCCAGCATTTT. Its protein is CASSDGGWRQPQHF.

Here the CDR3 DNA reads TGTGCCAGCAAGAGAATTAGCGCGGGCGGGGAGCTGTTTTTT. It encodes CASKRISAGGELFF. This rearrangement joins TRBV2 to TRBJ2-2; tentative D call: TRBD2 (5 bases). Per germline, CDR1 SNHLY and CDR2 FYNNEI. CDR3 length: 14 residues. V was trimmed by 7 bases and J by 7 bases, leaving 16 bases between them.

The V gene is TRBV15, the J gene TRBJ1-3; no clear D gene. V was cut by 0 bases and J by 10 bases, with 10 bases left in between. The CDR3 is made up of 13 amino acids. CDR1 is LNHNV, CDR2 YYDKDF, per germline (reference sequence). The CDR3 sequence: CATSRDLGGTIYF. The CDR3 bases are TGTGCCACCAGCAGAGATCTGGGAGGGACCATATATTTT. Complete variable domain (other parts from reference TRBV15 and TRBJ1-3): DAMVIQNPRYQVTQFGKPVTLSCSQTLNHNVMYWYQQKSSQAPKLLFHYYDKDFNNEADTPDNFQSRRPNTSFCFLDIRSPGLGDTAMYLCATSRDLGGTIYFGEGSWLTVV.

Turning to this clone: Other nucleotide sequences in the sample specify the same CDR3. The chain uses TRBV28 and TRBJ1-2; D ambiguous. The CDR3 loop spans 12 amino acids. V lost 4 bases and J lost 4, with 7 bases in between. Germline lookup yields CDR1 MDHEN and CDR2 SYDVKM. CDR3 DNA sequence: TGTGCCAGCAGTTCCCAGTTCTATGGCTACACCTTC. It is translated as CASSSQFYGYTF.

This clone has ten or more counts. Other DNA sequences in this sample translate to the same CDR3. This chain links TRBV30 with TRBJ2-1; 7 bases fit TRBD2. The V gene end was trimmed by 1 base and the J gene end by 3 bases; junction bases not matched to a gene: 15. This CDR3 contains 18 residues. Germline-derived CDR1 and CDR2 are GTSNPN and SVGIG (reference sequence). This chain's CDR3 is CAWSEGRWREKSYNEQFF. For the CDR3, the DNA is TGTGCCTGGAGTGAAGGGAGGTGGCGGGAGAAGAGCTACAATGAGCAGTTCTTC.

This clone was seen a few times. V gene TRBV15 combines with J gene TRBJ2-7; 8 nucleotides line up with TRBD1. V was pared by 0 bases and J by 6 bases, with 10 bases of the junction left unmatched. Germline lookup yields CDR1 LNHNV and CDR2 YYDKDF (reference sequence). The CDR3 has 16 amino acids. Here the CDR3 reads CATSRDRGRDSIEQYF. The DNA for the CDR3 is TGTGCCACCAGCAGAGACAGGGGGCGCGACTCTATCGAGCAGTACTTC.

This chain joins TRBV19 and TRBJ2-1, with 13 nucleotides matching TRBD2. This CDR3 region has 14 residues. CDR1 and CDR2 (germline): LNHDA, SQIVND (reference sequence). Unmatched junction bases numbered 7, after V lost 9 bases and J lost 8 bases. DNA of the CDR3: TGTGCCAGCACACTAGCGGGAGGGCCATATGAGCAGTTCTTC. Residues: CASTLAGGPYEQFF. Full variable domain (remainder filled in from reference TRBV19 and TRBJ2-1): DGGITQSPKYLFRKEGQNVTLSCEQNLNHDAMYWYRQDPGQGLRLIYYSQIVNDFQKGDIAEGYSVSREKKESFPLTVTSAQKNPTAFYLCASTLAGGPYEQFFGPGTRLTVL.

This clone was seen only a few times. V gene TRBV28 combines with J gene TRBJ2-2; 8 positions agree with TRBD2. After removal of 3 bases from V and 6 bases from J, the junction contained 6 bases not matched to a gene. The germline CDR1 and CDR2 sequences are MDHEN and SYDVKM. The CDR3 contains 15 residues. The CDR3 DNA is TGTGCCAGCAGTTTTACGCGGGAGGAGGCCGGGGAGCTGTTTTTT. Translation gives CASSFTREEAGELFF.

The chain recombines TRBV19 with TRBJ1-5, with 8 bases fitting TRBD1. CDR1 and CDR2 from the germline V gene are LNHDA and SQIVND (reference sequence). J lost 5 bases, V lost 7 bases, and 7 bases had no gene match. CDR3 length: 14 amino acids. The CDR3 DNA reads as TGTGCCAGTACCATAGGGGGACAGGATCAGCCCCAGCATTTT. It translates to CASTIGGQDQPQHF.

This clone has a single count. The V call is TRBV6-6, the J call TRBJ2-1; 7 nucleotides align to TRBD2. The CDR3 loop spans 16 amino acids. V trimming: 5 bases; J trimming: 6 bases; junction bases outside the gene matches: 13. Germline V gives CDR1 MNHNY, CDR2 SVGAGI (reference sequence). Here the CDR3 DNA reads TGTGCCAGCAGTCCCCCCGGAGTGGGAGGGAGCAATGAGCAGTTCTTC. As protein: CASSPPGVGGSNEQFF.

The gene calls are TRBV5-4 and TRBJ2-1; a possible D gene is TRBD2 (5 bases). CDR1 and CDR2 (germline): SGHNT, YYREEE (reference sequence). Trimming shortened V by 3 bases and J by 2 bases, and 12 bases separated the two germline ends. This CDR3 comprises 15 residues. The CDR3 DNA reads TGTGCCAGCAGCTCCAAGTTGGGAGCCTACAATGAGCAGTTCTTC. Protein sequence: CASSSKLGAYNEQFF. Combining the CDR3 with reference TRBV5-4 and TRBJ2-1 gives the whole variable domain ETGVTQSPTHLIKTRGQQVTLRCSSQSGHNTVSWYQQALGQGPQFIFQYYREEENGRGNFPPRFSGLQFPNYSSELNVNALELDDSALYLCASSSKLGAYNEQFFGPGTRLTVL.

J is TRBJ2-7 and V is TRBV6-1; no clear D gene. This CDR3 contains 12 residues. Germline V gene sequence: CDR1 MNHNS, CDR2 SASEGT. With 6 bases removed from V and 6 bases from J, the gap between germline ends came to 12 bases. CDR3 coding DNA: TGTGCCAGCAGCATACTGGGCGGCGAGCAGTACTTC. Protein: CASSILGGEQYF.